These 19 T cell receptor beta chains came from one sample sequenced in a study of blood T cell repertoires in COVID-19. The data were produced by immunoSEQ multiplex PCR, yet TCRdb's version contains in-frame clones alone and is incomplete. The sample lists around 260,000 clones, 70% to 90% occurring once. The material sequenced was peripheral blood. The receptors here all came from a man between 18 and 35 years old with active or convalescent COVID-19.

The chain recombines TRBV4-1 with TRBJ2-1; 10 nucleotides agree with TRBD2. J was trimmed by 0 bases and V by 2 bases; bases with no gene match: 4. The CDR3 runs to 17 residues. CDR1 and CDR2 (germline): MGHRA, YSYEKL. The CDR3 reads CASSQLAGAHSYNEQFF. The CDR3 DNA reads TGCGCCAGCAGCCAACTAGCGGGAGCTCACTCCTACAATGAGCAGTTCTTC.

The chain joins TRBV29-1 to TRBJ2-7; D may be TRBD1 (7 bases). Germline lookup yields CDR1 SQVTM and CDR2 ANQGSEA. V was trimmed by 7 bases and J by 4 bases, leaving 17 bases between them. This CDR3 has 13 residues. DNA of the CDR3: TGCAGCGCCCGGTCAGGGGGGACTTACGAGCAGTACTTC. This gives the protein CSARSGGTYEQYF.

This rearrangement joins TRBV6-6 to TRBJ2-3; 7 nucleotides match TRBD2. With V trimmed by 4 bases and J by 5 bases, 9 bases remained unmatched. CDR1 and CDR2 from the germline V gene are MNHNY and SVGAGI (reference sequence). This CDR3 contains 15 residues. CDR3: CASSSSSGWEDTQYF. CDR3 DNA: TGTGCCAGCAGTTCCTCTAGCGGATGGGAAGATACGCAGTATTTT.

V and J are TRBV28 and TRBJ2-7; the D gene is possibly TRBD1 (6 bases). CDR1 and CDR2 (germline): MDHEN, SYDVKM. The V and J ends lost 2 bases and 2 bases respectively, with 10 bases between them. The CDR3 covers 14 residues. CDR3 region: CASSLGGRPYEQYF. The DNA for the CDR3 is TGTGCCAGCAGTTTAGGGGGCCGGCCCTACGAGCAGTACTTC.

V and J are TRBV20-1 and TRBJ1-1, with D possibly being TRBD1 (5 bases). Germline assignment: CDR1 DFQATT and CDR2 SNEGSKA (reference sequence). This CDR3 comprises 10 residues. Trimming cost V 1 base and J 8 bases, with 5 bases left between them. DNA of the CDR3: TGCAGTGCTAGAGCAGGGGAAGCTTTCTTT. Translation gives CSARAGEAFF.

This clone was seen a single time. The rearrangement links TRBV4-2 to TRBJ1-2; TRBD1 matches at 9 bases. The ends lost 0 bases at V and 2 bases at J; junction bases unmatched: 13. Germline lookup yields CDR1 LGHNA and CDR2 YNFKEQ. This CDR3 comprises 19 residues. Written as DNA, the CDR3 is TGTGCCAGCAGCCAAGATCAATCAGCCGGGACAGGGAGGAACTATGGCTACACCTTC. Protein sequence: CASSQDQSAGTGRNYGYTF.

This clone has only a few counts. The chain is built from TRBV6-5 and TRBJ2-7; maybe TRBD2 (6 bases). V was shortened by 10 bases and J by 6 bases, with 19 bases between the two germline ends. Germline assignment: CDR1 MNHEY and CDR2 SVGAGI. The CDR3 is 13 residues long. This CDR3 reads CATRGTPPGEQYF. CDR3 DNA: TGTGCCACCCGGGGGACCCCTCCCGGCGAGCAGTACTTC.

The chain employs TRBV11-2 and TRBJ1-2; D uncertain. The CDR3 runs to 13 residues. The V end was cut by 2 bases, the J end by 6 bases, with 10 bases between. From germline, CDR1 is SGHAT and CDR2 FQNNGV. The CDR3 DNA reads as TGTGCCAGCAGCTTACCCTATGGTGATGGCTACACCTTC. Translated: CASSLPYGDGYTF.

The chain has TRBV30 and TRBJ2-1; D is undetermined. Trimming took 3 bases from V and 8 from J, leaving 8 bases between them. Germline V CDR1 and CDR2: GTSNPN, SVGIG (reference sequence). This CDR3 comprises 11 residues. CDR3 sequence (DNA): TGTGCCTGGAGCCCCCTTTATGAGCAGTTCTTC. This translates into CAWSPLYEQFF.

This clone was seen a few times. The rearrangement links TRBV10-3 to TRBJ1-1; no clear D gene. CDR1 is ENHRY and CDR2 is SYGVKD in the germline V gene. The ends were cut back, 0 bases at V and 8 bases at J, with 13 bases in the middle. The CDR3 totals 14 residues. CDR3 DNA sequence: TGTGCCATCAGTGAGTCGATATCGCAGGCCGAAGCTTTCTTT. The encoded protein is CAISESISQAEAFF.

The V call is TRBV3-1 (or the pseudogene TRBV3-2), the J call TRBJ2-3; 8 bases are shared with TRBD1. Trimming removed 2 bases from V and 4 bases from J; junction bases left unmatched: 8. Germline CDR1 reads LGHDT; CDR2 reads YNNKEL (reference sequence). This CDR3 has 16 amino acids. CDR3 DNA sequence: TGTGCCAGCAGCCAATCCGGGACAGGTCACCCAGATACGCAGTATTTT. It yields the protein CASSQSGTGHPDTQYF.

The chain employs TRBV12-3 or TRBV12-4 and TRBJ2-5; D is unclear. V was shortened by 5 bases and J by 2 bases, with 9 bases between the two germline ends. The CDR3 spans 13 residues. CDR3 residues: CASSRRRQETQYF. CDR3 coding DNA: TGTGCCAGCAGTCGCCGGAGACAAGAGACCCAGTACTTC.

This sequence joins TRBV9 and TRBJ2-7, with a possible D match to TRBD2 (6 bases). Trimming took off 2 bases at V and 2 bases at J, with 11 bases between the two ends. The CDR3 has 14 residues. Germline V lookup: CDR1 SGDLS, CDR2 YYNGEE. The CDR3 spells CASSVEGSPYEQYF. The CDR3 DNA reads as TGTGCCAGCAGCGTGGAGGGGTCACCCTACGAGCAGTACTTC.

V usage is TRBV4-2 and J usage is TRBJ2-1; a weak D match, TRBD2 (7 bases). Germline-derived CDR1 and CDR2 are LGHNA and YNFKEQ. The V end lost 1 base, the J end lost 0 bases, and 10 bases lay between the germline ends. The CDR3 length is 16 residues. In DNA, the CDR3 is TGTGCCAGCAGCCAAGGGGGGGGCAGCTCCTACAATGAGCAGTTCTTC. Translated, it gives CASSQGGGSSYNEQFF.

The rearrangement links TRBV25-1 to TRBJ1-1, with unresolved D. Trimming took off 4 bases at V and 4 bases at J, with 7 bases between the two ends. CDR1 MGHDK and CDR2 SYGVNS come from the germline V gene. The CDR3 sequence is 12 residues long. The CDR3 DNA sequence: TGTGCCAGCAGTGGAGACTTCACTGAAGCTTTCTTT. Protein product: CASSGDFTEAFF.

The rearrangement joins TRBV7-2 to TRBJ1-4; 10 bases are shared with TRBD1. The germline V gene has CDR1 SGHTA and CDR2 FQGNSA. V dropped 7 bases and J dropped 8; count of bases not matched to a gene: 7. This CDR3 region has 14 residues. CDR3 DNA: TGTGCCAGCACCCAGGGACAGGGGCAGGAAAAACTGTTTTTT. Its protein product is CASTQGQGQEKLFF.

V usage is TRBV27 and J usage is TRBJ2-1; D unresolved. The germline V gene encodes CDR1 MNHEY and CDR2 SMNVEV (reference sequence). Deletions cut 1 base from V and 0 bases from J, with 13 bases between. The CDR3 is made up of 17 amino acids. CDR3 amino acids: CASSLYLPQYSYNEQFF. The CDR3 nucleotides read TGTGCCAGCAGTTTATACCTCCCGCAGTACTCCTACAATGAGCAGTTCTTC.

The chain employs TRBV12-3 or TRBV12-4 and TRBJ1-1, with D maybe TRBD1 (6 bases). The CDR3 has 12 residues. Trimming cost V 6 bases and J 5 bases, with 10 bases left between them. CDR3: CASRSGVTEAFF. Here the CDR3 DNA reads TGTGCCAGCAGATCAGGGGTAACTGAAGCTTTCTTT.

There are a few counts of this clone. The rearrangement joins TRBV10-1 to TRBJ1-3; TRBD1 matches at 9 bases. Germline CDR1 reads WNHNN; CDR2 reads SYGVQD (reference sequence). The CDR3 is made up of 14 amino acids. J gave up 2 bases and V 9 bases, and 5 bases lay outside the gene matches. The CDR3 protein is CARSTGGTGNTIYF. The CDR3 bases are TGCGCCAGATCCACAGGGGGCACTGGAAACACCATATATTTT.